This T cell receptor beta chain was profiled in a study of T-cell reconstitution after alpha-beta-depleted transplantation in children. The germline gives CDR1 DFQATT, CDR2 SNEGSKA (reference sequence). The CDR3 spans 14 residues. The V end was cut by 5 bases, the J end by 4 bases, with 17 bases between. This clonotype was counted at least ten times. As it was prepared, the TCRbeta library received unique molecular identifiers. TCRdb called the PCR reads again in MiXCR, with one record for every CDR3 protein. This repertoire shows about 200,000 distinct CDR3 sequences, about 15% found once; its top ten account for over 10%.

V is TRBV20-1 and J is TRBJ1-1; D perhaps matches TRBD1 (6 bases). The receptor was isolated from a human donor who donated a stem cell graft to a child with acute lymphoblastic leukemia. Here the sequenced sample was PBMCs from the stem cell graft donor, taken from the stem cell graft. The CDR3 region has the DNA TGCAGTGCTTTAGCAGGGGAGGAGAGCACTGAAGCTTTCTTT. Its protein is CSALAGEESTEAFF.